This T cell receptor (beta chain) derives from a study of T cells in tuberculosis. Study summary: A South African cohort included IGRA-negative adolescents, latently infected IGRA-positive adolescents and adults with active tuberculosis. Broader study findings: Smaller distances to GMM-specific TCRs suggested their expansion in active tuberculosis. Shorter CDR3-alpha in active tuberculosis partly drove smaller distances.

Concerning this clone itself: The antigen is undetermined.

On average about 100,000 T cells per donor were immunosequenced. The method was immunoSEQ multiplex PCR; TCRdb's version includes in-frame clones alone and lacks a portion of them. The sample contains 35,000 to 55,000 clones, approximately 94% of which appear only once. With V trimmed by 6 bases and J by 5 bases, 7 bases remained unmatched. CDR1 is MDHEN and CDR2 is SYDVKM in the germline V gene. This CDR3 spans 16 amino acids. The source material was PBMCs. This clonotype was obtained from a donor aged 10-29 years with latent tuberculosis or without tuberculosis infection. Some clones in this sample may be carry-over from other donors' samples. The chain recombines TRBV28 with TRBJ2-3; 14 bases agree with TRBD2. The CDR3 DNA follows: TGTGCCAGCAGGACGGGACTAGCGGGAGCCAAAGATACGCAGTATTTT. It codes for CASRTGLAGAKDTQYF.